What follows are 25 T cell receptor beta chains derived from one specimen sequenced in a study of regulatory T cells in long-lasting Graves disease. The time point is: persistent/refractory GD, antithyroid drugs over 5 years with positive TRAb. Following extraction of RNA from PBMCs, that RNA was used to make the TCR library. Building the TCR beta libraries relied on iRepertoire HTBI primers, and CDR3 regions underwent Arm-PCR. TCRdb itself ran the multiplex PCR reads through MiXCR, one entry per CDR3 protein. Of over 250,000 distinct CDR3 sequences in the sample, 22% are singletons; the top ten hold about 61%. The sequenced sample was peripheral blood mononuclear cells (PBMCs), obtained when the disease was refractory, from a patient treated with antithyroid drugs. The receptor set was obtained from a female donor with Graves disease.

The chain combines TRBV28 with TRBJ2-1; 7 nucleotides line up with TRBD2. V lost 5 bases, J lost 0 bases, and 7 bases stayed unmatched. This CDR3 contains 16 residues. Germline CDR1 and CDR2: MDHEN and SYDVKM. Here the CDR3 DNA reads TGTGCCAGCAGTCCCCTGGGCGGGAGCTCCTACAATGAGCAGTTCTTC. It codes for CASSPLGGSSYNEQFF.

This rearrangement joins TRBV28 to TRBJ2-3; TRBD1 agrees at 9 bases. Per the germline V gene, CDR1 is MDHEN and CDR2 is SYDVKM. The V gene end was trimmed by 2 bases and the J gene end by 5 bases; junction bases not matched to a gene: 5. CDR3 length equals 15 residues. CDR3 nucleotides: TGTGCCAGCAGTTTAGGGACAGGGTCGGGAGATACGCAGTATTTT. It translates to CASSLGTGSGDTQYF.

CDR3 in amino acids: CASSTSGSAPNEQFF. The CDR3 DNA reads as TGTGCCAGCAGTACGAGCGGGAGCGCCCCCAATGAGCAGTTCTTC. The genes are TRBV28 and TRBJ2-1, with 8 nucleotides matching TRBD2. The J segment lost 6 bases and the V segment lost 5 bases, leaving 9 bases of the junction unmatched. This CDR3 has 15 residues. Germline V gene data show CDR1 as MDHEN and CDR2 as SYDVKM.

This clonotype was observed many times. The CDR3 DNA reads as TGTGCCAGCAGCTCTTATTCGACAGGGTTGATCACCGGGGAGCTGTTTTTT. Translation: CASSSYSTGLITGELFF. The V call is TRBV7-3, the J call TRBJ2-2; 7 bases are shared with TRBD1. The V gene end was trimmed by 4 bases and the J gene end by 4 bases; junction bases not matched to a gene: 12. The CDR3 consists of 17 residues. In germline, CDR1 is SGHTA, CDR2 FQGTGA.

Only a few counts were recorded for this clonotype. The chain is built from TRBV6-1 and TRBJ2-4; 11 bases fit TRBD2. The CDR3 runs to 14 residues. The ends lost 5 bases at V and 8 bases at J; junction bases unmatched: 5. From germline, CDR1 is MNHNS and CDR2 SASEGT. The CDR3 loop reads CASSQLAGAHIQYF. CDR3 coding DNA: TGTGCCAGCAGTCAACTAGCGGGAGCGCACATTCAGTACTTC.

A note on this clonotype: This likely came from a read error, as a far larger clone is one base away. The rearrangement links TRBV7-3 to TRBJ2-3, with a weak D call TRBD1 (5 bases). The J call may not be correct, given that the DNA end is closer to TRBJ2-5. This CDR3 contains 12 residues. CDR1 SGHTA and CDR2 FQGTGA come from the germline V gene. The DNA of the CDR3 is TGTGCCAGCAGCTTAATGGGGCAGGACCAGTACTTC. Encoded protein: CASSLMGQDQYF.

Only a few counts were recorded for this clonotype. In DNA form, the CDR3 reads TGTGCCAGCAGTTTCTTCGGACAGAAAGCTTTCTTT. It codes for CASSFFGQKAFF. The rearrangement uses TRBV27 and TRBJ1-1; weak D call: TRBD1 (6 bases). The V and J ends lost 3 bases and 9 bases respectively, with 11 bases between them. The CDR3 is 12 amino acids. Germline values: CDR1 MNHEY, CDR2 SMNVEV (reference sequence).

This chain links TRBV3-1 with TRBJ2-1, with 7 positions matching TRBD2. Losses at the gene ends were 4 bases for V and 5 bases for J; bases not matched to a gene: 14. This CDR3 is 17 amino acids long. CDR1 is LGHDT and CDR2 is YNNKEL in the germline V gene (reference sequence). The CDR3 here is CASSPHPRASGHNEQFF. DNA of the CDR3: TGTGCCAGCAGCCCTCACCCCCGGGCTAGCGGACACAATGAGCAGTTCTTC.

This clonotype occurred a few times. At one of its ends the junction is not consistent with the germline gene, which may arise from a read error. This chain links TRBV6-4 with TRBJ2-2; D gene uncertain. CDR1 is MRHNA and CDR2 is SNTAGT in the germline V gene. The CDR3 consists of 13 residues. The CDR3 DNA reads as TGTGCCAGCAGTTACTCAGTCACCGGGGAGCTGTTTTTT. As protein: CASSYSVTGELFF.

The sample holds many counts of this clonotype. The J gene is TRBJ1-1, the V gene TRBV30; tentative D call: TRBD1 (6 bases). Germline CDR1 and CDR2: GTSNPN and SVGIG (reference sequence). V lost 7 bases, J lost 4 bases, and 13 bases lay in between. CDR3 length equals 12 residues. The CDR3 DNA reads as TGTGCCTATCGAGGGGGAAGCACTGAAGCTTTCTTT. Its protein product is CAYRGGSTEAFF.

Only a few counts were recorded for this clonotype. The chain recombines TRBV30 with TRBJ1-1, with D unclear. This CDR3 comprises 13 residues. Trimming left V 3 bases short and J 2 bases short, with 10 bases between. CDR1 GTSNPN and CDR2 SVGIG come from the germline V gene (reference sequence). CDR3 protein: CAWSPLGNTEAFF. As DNA, the CDR3 is TGTGCCTGGAGCCCCCTGGGCAACACTGAAGCTTTCTTT. The full variable domain, completed using reference TRBV30 and TRBJ1-1, is SQTIHQWPATLVQPVGSPLSLECTVEGTSNPNLYWYRQAAGRGLQLLFYSVGIGQISSEVPQNLSASRPQDRQFILSSKKLLLSDSGFYLCAWSPLGNTEAFFGQGTRLTVV.

The chain recombines TRBV20-1 with TRBJ2-7, with TRBD2 as a possible D gene (6 bases). Per germline, CDR1 DFQATT and CDR2 SNEGSKA (reference sequence). The ends were cut back, 5 bases at V and 1 base at J, with 12 bases in the middle. This CDR3 spans 13 amino acids. This CDR3 is CSAPGLYSYEQYF. CDR3 coding DNA: TGCAGTGCTCCGGGACTCTATTCCTACGAGCAGTACTTC.

The chain recombines TRBV20-1 with TRBJ1-6; weak D call: TRBD1 (5 bases). The CDR3 spans 15 residues. The V gene's germline CDR1 is DFQATT and CDR2 SNEGSKA (reference sequence). V dropped 7 bases and J dropped 8 bases, with 21 bases sitting between them. The DNA for the CDR3 is TGCAGTGTACGAGGCCCGGGGGGAAGTGATTCACCCCTCCACTTT. It codes for CSVRGPGGSDSPLHF.

The chain joins TRBV7-9 to TRBJ1-2; 8 positions agree with TRBD1. Per germline, CDR1 SEHNR and CDR2 FQNEAQ (reference sequence). This CDR3 is 15 amino acids long. V trimming: 5 bases; J trimming: 7 bases; junction bases outside the gene matches: 12. CDR3 residues: CASSPRQGKAPGYTF. The DNA for the CDR3 is TGTGCCAGCAGCCCAAGACAGGGGAAGGCCCCTGGCTACACCTTC.

This clonotype showed up just a few times. The chain links TRBV6-2 or TRBV6-3 to TRBJ1-2, with TRBD1 identical over 7 bases. The germline V gene encodes CDR1 MNHEY and CDR2 SVGEGT. The V segment lost 3 bases and the J segment 10 bases; nucleotides outside the gene matches: 5. The CDR3 is 12 amino acids. Here the CDR3 DNA reads TGTGCCAGCAGTTATTCGGACAGGATCTACACCTTC. It encodes CASSYSDRIYTF.

This clonotype was counted ten times or more. V usage is TRBV12-3 or TRBV12-4 and J usage is TRBJ2-7; possibly TRBD1 for D (5 bases). This CDR3 region has 18 residues. Deletions cut 5 bases from V and 0 bases from J, with 23 bases between. DNA of the CDR3: TGTGCCAGCAGTACCCGTGAGGTTCGAAGGGGTATCTCCTACGAGCAGTACTTC. It codes for CASSTREVRRGISYEQYF.

This clonotype appeared many times. The chain couples TRBV6-5 to TRBJ2-5; no firm D call. Germline CDR1 MNHEY, CDR2 SVGAGI. The V and J ends lost 2 bases and 4 bases respectively, with 8 bases between them. The length of the CDR3 is 13 residues. The CDR3 loop is CASSYGRLETQYF. The CDR3 DNA follows: TGTGCCAGCAGTTACGGGCGCTTAGAGACCCAGTACTTC.

This clonotype occurred many times. The chain uses TRBV28 and TRBJ2-2, with TRBD1 matching over 8 bases. The J segment lost 1 base and the V segment lost 6 bases, leaving 4 bases of the junction unmatched. The CDR3 runs to 15 residues. CDR1 and CDR2 from the germline V gene are MDHEN and SYDVKM. CDR3 in DNA: TGTGCCAGCAGACACGGGACAGGGAACACCGGGGAGCTGTTTTTT. Protein product: CASRHGTGNTGELFF.

The chain employs TRBV18 and TRBJ1-4; 9 bases line up with TRBD1. With 5 bases clipped from V and 6 bases from J, the junction kept 7 bases outside the gene matches. Germline V gene sequence: CDR1 KGHSH, CDR2 LQKENI. The CDR3 runs 15 residues. This CDR3 is CASSTGQGSHEKLFF. The CDR3 DNA follows: TGTGCCAGCTCAACGGGACAGGGCTCTCATGAAAAACTGTTTTTT.

A few counts support this clonotype. This rearrangement joins TRBV7-2 to TRBJ1-1, with 7 bases fitting TRBD1. Germline CDR1 is SGHTA and CDR2 is FQGNSA. Losses at the gene ends were 1 base for V and 0 bases for J; bases not matched to a gene: 11. This CDR3 is 18 amino acids long. DNA of the CDR3: TGTGCCAGCAGCTTAGAGATCTCGGGACAGCTCATGAACACTGAAGCTTTCTTT. Translation gives CASSLEISGQLMNTEAFF.

Ten or more counts support this clonotype. This rearrangement joins TRBV7-2 to TRBJ2-7; D may be TRBD1 (6 bases). Germline CDR1 reads SGHTA; CDR2 reads FQGNSA. The CDR3 is 14 residues long. Trimming cost V 3 bases and J 6 bases, with 15 bases left between them. The CDR3, as DNA: TGTGCCAGCAGCTTCACCTCGACAGGATCCGAGCAGTACTTC. It yields the protein CASSFTSTGSEQYF.

This clonotype came up many times. This sequence joins TRBV12-3 or TRBV12-4 and TRBJ1-3; D unclear. CDR3 length equals 13 residues. V lost 7 bases, J lost 0 bases, and 7 bases lay in between. CDR3 sequence: CASKVLSGNTIYF. In nucleotides, the CDR3 is TGTGCCAGCAAGGTCCTCTCTGGAAACACCATATATTTT.

The rearrangement joins TRBV6-1 to TRBJ2-3; D gene ambiguous. Trimming pared 6 bases from V and 2 bases from J, leaving 12 bases between. The germline gives CDR1 MNHNS, CDR2 SASEGT. This CDR3 contains 14 residues. CDR3 sequence reads: CASSGLDPTDTQYF. As DNA, the CDR3 is TGTGCCAGCAGCGGCCTCGACCCCACAGATACGCAGTATTTT.

This clonotype showed up just a few times. The chain links TRBV2 to TRBJ2-6; D is tentatively TRBD1 or TRBD2 (5 bases each). This CDR3 has 17 residues. Germline-derived CDR1 and CDR2 are SNHLY and FYNNEI. Deletions cut 2 bases from V and 0 bases from J, with 11 bases between. The CDR3 DNA reads as TGTGCCAGCAGTGAACTGGGACCGGGCTCTGGGGCCAACGTCCTGACTTTC. It encodes CASSELGPGSGANVLTF.

The chain combines TRBV5-1 with TRBJ1-1; D perhaps matches TRBD1 (5 bases). V dropped 6 bases and J dropped 5 bases, with 14 bases sitting between them. Per the germline V gene, CDR1 is SGHRS and CDR2 is YFSETQ. The CDR3 is 13 amino acids. The CDR3 here is CASKTVGGTEAFF. In DNA form, the CDR3 reads TGCGCCAGCAAGACGGTGGGGGGGACTGAAGCTTTCTTT.